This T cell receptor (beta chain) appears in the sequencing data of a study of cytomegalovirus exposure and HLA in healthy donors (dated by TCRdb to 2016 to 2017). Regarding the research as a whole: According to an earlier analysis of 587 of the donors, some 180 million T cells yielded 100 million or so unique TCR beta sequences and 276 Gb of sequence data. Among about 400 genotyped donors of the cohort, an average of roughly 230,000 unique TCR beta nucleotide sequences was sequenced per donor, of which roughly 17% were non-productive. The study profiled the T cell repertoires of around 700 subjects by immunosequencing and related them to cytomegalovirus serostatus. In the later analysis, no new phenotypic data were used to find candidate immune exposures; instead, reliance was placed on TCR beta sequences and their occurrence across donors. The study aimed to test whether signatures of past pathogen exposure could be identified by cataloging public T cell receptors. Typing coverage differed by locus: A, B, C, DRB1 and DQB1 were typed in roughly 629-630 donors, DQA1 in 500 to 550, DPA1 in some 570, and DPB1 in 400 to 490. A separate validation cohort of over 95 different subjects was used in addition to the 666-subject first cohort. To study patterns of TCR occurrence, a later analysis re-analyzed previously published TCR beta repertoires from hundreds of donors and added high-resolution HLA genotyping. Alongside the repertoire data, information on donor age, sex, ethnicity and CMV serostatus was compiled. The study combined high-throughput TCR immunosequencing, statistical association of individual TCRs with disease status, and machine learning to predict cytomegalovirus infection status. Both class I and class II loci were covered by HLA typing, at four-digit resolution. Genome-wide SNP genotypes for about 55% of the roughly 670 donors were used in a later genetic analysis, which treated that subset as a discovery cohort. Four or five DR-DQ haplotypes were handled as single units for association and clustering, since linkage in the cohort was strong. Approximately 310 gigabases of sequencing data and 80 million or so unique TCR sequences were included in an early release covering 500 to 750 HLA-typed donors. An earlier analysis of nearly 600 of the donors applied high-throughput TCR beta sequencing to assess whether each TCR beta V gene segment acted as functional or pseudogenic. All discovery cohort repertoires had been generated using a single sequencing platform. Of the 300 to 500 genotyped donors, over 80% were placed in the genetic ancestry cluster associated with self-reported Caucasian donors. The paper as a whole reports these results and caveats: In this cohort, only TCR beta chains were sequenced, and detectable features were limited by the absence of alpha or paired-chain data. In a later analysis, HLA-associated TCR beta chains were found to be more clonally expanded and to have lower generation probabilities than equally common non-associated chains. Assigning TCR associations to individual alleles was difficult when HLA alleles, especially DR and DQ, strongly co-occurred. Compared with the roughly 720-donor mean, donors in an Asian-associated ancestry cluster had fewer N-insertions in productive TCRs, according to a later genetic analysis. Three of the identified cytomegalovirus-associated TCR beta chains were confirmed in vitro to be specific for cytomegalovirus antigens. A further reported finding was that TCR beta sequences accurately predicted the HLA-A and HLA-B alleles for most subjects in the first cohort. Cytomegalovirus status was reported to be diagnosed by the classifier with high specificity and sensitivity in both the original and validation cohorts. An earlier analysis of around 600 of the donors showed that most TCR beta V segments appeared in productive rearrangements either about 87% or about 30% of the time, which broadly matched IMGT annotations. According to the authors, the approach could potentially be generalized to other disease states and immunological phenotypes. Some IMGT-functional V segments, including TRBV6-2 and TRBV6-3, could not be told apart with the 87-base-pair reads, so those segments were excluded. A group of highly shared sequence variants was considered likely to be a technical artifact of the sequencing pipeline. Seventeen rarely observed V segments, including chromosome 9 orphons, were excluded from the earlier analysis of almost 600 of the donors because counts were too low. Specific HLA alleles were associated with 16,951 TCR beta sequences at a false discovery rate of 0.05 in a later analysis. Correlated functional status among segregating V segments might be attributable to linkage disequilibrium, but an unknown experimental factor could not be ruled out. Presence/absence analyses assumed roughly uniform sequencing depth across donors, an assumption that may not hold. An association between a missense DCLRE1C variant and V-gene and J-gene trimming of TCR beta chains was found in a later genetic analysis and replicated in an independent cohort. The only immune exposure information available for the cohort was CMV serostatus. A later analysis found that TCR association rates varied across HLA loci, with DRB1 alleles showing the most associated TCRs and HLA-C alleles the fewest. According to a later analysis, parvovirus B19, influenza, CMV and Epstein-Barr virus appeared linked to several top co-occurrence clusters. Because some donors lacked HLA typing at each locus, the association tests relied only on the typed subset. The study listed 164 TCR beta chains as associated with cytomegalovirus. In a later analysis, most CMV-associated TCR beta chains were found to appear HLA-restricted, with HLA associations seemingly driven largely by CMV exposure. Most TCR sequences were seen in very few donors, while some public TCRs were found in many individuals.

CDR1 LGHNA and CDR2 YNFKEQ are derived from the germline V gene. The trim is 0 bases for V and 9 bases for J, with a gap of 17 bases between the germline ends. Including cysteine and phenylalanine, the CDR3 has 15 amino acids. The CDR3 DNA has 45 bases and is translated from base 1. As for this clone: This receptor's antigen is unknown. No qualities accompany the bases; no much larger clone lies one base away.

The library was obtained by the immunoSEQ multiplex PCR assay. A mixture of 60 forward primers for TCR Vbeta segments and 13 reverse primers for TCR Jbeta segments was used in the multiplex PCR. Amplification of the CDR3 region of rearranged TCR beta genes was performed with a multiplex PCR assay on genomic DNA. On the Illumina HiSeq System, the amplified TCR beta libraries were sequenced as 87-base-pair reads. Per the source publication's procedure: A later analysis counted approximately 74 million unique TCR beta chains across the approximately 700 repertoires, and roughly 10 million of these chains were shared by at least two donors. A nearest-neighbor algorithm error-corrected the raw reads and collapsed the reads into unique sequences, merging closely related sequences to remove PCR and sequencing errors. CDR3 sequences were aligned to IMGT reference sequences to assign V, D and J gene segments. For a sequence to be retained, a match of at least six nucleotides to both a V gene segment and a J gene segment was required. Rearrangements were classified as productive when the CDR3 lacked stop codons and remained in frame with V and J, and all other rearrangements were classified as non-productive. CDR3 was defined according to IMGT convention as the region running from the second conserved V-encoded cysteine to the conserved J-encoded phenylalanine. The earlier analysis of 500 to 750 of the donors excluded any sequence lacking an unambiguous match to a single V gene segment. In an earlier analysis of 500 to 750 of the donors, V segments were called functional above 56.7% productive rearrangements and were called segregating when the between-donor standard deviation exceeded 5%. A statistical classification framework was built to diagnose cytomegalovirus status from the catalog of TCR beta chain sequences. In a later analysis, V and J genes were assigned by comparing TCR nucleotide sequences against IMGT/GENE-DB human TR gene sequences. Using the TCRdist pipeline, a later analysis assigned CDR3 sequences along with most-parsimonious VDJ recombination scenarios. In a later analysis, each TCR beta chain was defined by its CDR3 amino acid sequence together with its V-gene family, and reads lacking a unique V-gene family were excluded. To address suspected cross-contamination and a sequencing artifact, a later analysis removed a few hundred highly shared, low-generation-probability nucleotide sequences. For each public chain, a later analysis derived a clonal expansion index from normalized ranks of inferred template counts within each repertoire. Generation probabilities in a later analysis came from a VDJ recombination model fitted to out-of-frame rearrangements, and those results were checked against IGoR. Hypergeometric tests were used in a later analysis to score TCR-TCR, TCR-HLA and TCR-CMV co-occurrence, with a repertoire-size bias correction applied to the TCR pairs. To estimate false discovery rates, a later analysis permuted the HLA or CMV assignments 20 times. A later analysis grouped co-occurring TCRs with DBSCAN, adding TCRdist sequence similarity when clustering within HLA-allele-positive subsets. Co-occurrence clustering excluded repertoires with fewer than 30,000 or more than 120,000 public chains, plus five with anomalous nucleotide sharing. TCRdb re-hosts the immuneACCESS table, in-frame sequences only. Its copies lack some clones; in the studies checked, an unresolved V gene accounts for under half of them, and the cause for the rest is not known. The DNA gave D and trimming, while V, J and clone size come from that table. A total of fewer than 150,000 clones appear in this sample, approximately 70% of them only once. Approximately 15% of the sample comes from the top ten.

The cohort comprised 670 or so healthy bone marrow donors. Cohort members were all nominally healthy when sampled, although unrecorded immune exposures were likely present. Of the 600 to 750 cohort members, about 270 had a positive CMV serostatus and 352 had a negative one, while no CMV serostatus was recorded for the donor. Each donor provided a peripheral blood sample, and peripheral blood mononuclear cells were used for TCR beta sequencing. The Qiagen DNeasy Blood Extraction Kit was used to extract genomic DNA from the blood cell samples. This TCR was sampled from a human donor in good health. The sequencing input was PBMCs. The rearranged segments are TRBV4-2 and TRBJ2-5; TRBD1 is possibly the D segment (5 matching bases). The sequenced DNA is TGTGCCAGCAGCCAAGAGAGGTTGGGGCTTGAGGCCCAGTACTTC. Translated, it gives CASSQERLGLEAQYF.